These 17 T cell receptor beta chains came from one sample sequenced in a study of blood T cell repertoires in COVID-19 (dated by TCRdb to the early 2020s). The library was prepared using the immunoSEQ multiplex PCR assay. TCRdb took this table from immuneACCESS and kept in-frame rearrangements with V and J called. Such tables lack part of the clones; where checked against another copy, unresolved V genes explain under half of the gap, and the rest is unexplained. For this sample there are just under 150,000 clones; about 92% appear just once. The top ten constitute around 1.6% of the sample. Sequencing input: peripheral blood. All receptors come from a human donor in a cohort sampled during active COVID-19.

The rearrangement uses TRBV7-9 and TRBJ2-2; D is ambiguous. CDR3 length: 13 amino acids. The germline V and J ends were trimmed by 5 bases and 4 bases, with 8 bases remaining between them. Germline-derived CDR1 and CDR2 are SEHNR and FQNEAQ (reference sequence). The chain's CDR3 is CASSPQVTGELFF. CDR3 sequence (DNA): TGTGCCAGCAGCCCACAAGTCACCGGGGAGCTGTTTTTT.

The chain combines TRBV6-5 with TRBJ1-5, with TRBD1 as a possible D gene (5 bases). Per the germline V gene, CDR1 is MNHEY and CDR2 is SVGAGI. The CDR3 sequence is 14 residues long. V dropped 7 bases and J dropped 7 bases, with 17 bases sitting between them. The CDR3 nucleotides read TGTGCCAGCAAAACAAAAGACAGTGGACAGCCCCAGCATTTT. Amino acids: CASKTKDSGQPQHF.

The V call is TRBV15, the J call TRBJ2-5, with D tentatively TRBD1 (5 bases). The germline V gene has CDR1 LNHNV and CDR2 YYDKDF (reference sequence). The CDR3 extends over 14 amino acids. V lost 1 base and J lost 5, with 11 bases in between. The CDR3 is CATSRGGARETQYF. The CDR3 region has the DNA TGTGCCACCAGCAGAGGTGGGGCGCGGGAGACCCAGTACTTC.

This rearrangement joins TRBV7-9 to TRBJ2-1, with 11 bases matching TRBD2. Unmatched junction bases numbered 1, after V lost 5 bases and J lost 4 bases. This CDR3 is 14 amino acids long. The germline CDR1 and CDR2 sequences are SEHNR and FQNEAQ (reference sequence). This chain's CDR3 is CASSTSGGYNEQFF. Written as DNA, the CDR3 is TGTGCCAGCAGCACTAGCGGGGGTTACAATGAGCAGTTCTTC.

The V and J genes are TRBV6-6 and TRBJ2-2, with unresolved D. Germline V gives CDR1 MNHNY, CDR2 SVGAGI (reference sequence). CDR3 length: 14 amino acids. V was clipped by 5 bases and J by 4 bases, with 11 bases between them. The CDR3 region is CASSRQERTGELFF. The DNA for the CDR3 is TGTGCCAGCAGTCGCCAGGAACGCACCGGGGAGCTGTTTTTT.

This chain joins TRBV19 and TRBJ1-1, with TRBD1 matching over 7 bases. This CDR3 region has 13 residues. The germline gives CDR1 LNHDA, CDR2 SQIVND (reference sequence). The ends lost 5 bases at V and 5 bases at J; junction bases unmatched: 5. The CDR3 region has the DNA TGTGCCAGTAGTGAGGGGGCGGGGACTGAAGCTTTCTTT. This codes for CASSEGAGTEAFF.

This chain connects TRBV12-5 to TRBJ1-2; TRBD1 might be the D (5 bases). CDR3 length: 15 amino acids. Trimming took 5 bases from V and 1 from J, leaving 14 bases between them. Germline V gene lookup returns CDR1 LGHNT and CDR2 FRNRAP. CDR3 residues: CASGTAGSHNYGYTF. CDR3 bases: TGTGCTAGTGGTACTGCAGGGTCCCATAACTATGGCTACACCTTC.

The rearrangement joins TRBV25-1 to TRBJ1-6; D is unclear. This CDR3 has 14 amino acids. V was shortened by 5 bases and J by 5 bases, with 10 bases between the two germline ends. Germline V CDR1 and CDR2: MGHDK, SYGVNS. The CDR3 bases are TGTGCCAGCAGTATGACGGGGAATAATTCACCCCTCCACTTT. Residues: CASSMTGNNSPLHF.

The CDR3 DNA sequence: TGTGCCAGCAGCCAATACAGGGGCGAGCAGTACTTC. The encoded protein is CASSQYRGEQYF. The chain combines TRBV6-5 with TRBJ2-7; 7 bases are a match to TRBD1. Trimming cost V 6 bases and J 6 bases; bases outside gene matches: 5. Germline V CDR1 and CDR2: MNHEY, SVGAGI. The CDR3 sequence is 12 residues long.

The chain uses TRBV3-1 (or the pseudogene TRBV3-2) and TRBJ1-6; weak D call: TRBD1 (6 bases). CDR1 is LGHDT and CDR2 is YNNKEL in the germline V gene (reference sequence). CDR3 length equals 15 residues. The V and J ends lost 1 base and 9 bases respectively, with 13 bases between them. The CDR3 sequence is CASSQARGRISPLHF. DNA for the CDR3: TGTGCCAGCAGCCAAGCCAGGGGTAGAATTTCACCCCTCCACTTT.

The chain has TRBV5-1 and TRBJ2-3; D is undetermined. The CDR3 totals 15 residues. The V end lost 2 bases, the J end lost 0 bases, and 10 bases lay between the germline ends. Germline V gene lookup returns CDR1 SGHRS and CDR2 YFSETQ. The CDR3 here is CASSFLDRSTDTQYF. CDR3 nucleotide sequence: TGCGCCAGCAGCTTCCTAGATAGGAGCACAGATACGCAGTATTTT.

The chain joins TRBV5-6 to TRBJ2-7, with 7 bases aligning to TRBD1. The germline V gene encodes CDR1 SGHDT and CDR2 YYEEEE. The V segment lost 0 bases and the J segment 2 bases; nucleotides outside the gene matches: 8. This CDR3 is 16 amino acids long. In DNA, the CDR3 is TGTGCCAGCAGCTTGGGTATATGGACAGGCGCCTACGAGCAGTACTTC. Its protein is CASSLGIWTGAYEQYF.

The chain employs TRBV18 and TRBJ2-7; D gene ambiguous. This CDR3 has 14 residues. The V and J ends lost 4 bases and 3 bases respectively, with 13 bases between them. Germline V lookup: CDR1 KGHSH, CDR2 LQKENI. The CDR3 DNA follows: TGTGCCAGCTCACGGGCTACGTCAAGCTACGAGCAGTACTTC. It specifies CASSRATSSYEQYF.

CDR3 in DNA: TGTGCCACCAGCAGAGATCCGACACGCACGAACACTGAAGCTTTCTTT. Protein product: CATSRDPTRTNTEAFF. The chain links TRBV15 to TRBJ1-1, with D unresolved. Germline V CDR1 and CDR2: LNHNV, YYDKDF (reference sequence). The CDR3 totals 16 residues. V was trimmed by 0 bases and J by 1 base, leaving 12 bases between them.

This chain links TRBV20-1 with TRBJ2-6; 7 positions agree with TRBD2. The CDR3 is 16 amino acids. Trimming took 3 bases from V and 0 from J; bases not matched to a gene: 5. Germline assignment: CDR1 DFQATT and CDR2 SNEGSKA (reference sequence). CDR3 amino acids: CSASRGVTSGANVLTF. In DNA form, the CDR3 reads TGCAGTGCTAGTCGGGGGGTAACCTCTGGGGCCAACGTCCTGACTTTC.

CDR3 in amino acids: CASSLGGAGGKNIQYF. The CDR3 DNA reads as TGTGCCAGCAGCCTAGGGGGGGCTGGGGGCAAAAACATTCAGTACTTC. The V call is TRBV5-4, the J call TRBJ2-4; D perhaps matches TRBD2 (7 bases). There are 16 residues in the CDR3. The V and J ends lost 4 bases and 3 bases respectively, with 17 bases between them. The germline CDR1 and CDR2 sequences are SGHNT and YYREEE (reference sequence).

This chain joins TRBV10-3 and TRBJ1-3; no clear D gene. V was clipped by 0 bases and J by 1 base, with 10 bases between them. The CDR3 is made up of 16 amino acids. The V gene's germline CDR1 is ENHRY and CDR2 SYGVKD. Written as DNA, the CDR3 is TGTGCCATCAGTGAGTCGAACGCGGGTTCTGGAAACACCATATATTTT. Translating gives CAISESNAGSGNTIYF.